The T cell receptor (beta chain) described here comes from a study of blood T cell repertoires in COVID-19. Study as a whole: The United States, Italy and Spain were the sources of the acute and convalescent COVID-19 samples. Sources were T cells, B-cell-depleted T cells, or PBMCs; the material itself was cDNA or gDNA.

CDR3 length: 13 amino acids. V was trimmed by 9 bases and J by 2 bases, leaving 14 bases between them. Per the germline V gene, CDR1 is MDHEN and CDR2 is SYDVKM. This clone appeared once. Per the authors' pipeline: Estimates of nucleated cell counts were drawn from the amplification of reference gene primers. The data were produced by immunoSEQ multiplex PCR, yet TCRdb's version contains in-frame clones alone and is incomplete. V and J calls and clone size are those listed in that table; D and trimming were worked out from the DNA. The table records roughly 28,000 clones, roughly 82% of them present only once.

This TCR was sampled from a man aged 80 or over with active or convalescent COVID-19. The material sequenced was peripheral blood. The genes are TRBV28 and TRBJ2-7; D possibly corresponds to TRBD2 (6 bases). This CDR3 is CASQNSGTYEQYF. The CDR3 DNA follows: TGTGCCAGTCAAAATAGCGGCACCTACGAGCAGTACTTC. The variable domain in full, completed from reference TRBV28 and TRBJ2-7, reads DVKVTQSSRYLVKRTGEKVFLECVQDMDHENMFWYRQDPGLGLRLIYFSYDVKMKEKGDIPEGYSVSREKKERFSLILESASTNQTSMYLCASQNSGTYEQYFGPGTRLTVT.